The TCR beta chain under discussion was sequenced for a study of blood T cell repertoires in COVID-19. The junction had 4 bases not matched to a gene; V was cut back by 5 bases and J by 2 bases. Germline lookup yields CDR1 MNHEY and CDR2 SMNVEV (reference sequence). The CDR3 loop spans 15 amino acids. Clones were read by immunoSEQ multiplex PCR, and TCRdb kept only the in-frame ones, dropping some. Here the sample spans about 400,000 clones, roughly 87% being singletons. The origin of this receptor is a woman aged 30 to 39 who had recovered from COVID-19. The rearrangement links TRBV27 to TRBJ2-7; TRBD2 agrees at 12 bases. The specimen was PBMCs or T cells enriched from blood (not recorded which). CDR3 bases: TGTGCCAGCAGTCCTTGGACTAGCGGGGCCTACGAGCAGTACTTC. It is translated as CASSPWTSGAYEQYF.